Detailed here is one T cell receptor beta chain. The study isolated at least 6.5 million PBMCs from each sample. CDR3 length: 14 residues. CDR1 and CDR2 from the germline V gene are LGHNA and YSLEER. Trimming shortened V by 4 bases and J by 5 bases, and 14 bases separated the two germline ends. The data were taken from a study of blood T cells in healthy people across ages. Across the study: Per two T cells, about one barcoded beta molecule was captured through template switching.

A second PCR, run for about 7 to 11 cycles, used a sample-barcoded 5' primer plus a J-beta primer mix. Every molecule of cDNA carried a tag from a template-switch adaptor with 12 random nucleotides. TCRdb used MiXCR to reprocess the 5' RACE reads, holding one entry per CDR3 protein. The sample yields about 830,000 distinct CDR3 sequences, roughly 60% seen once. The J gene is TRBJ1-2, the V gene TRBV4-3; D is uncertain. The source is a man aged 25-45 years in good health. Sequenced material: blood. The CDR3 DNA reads TGCGCCAGCAGCCCTGGTGAGGGAGGGTATGGCTACACCTTC. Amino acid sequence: CASSPGEGGYGYTF.